These 26 T cell receptor beta chains originate from one sample sequenced in a study of blood T cell repertoires in COVID-19. Sequencing used immunoSEQ multiplex PCR; TCRdb keeps in-frame clones, though not all of them. The table records 80,000 to 95,000 clones, about 85% of them present only once. Sequencing input: peripheral blood. These receptors came from a woman in her sixties or seventies with acute or convalescent COVID-19.

The chain combines TRBV11-2 with TRBJ2-1, with TRBD2 matching over 9 bases. V trimming: 2 bases; J trimming: 5 bases; junction bases outside the gene matches: 10. This CDR3 comprises 17 residues. The V gene's germline CDR1 is SGHAT and CDR2 FQNNGV. This CDR3 reads CASSLRGVPSGDNEQFF. The CDR3 DNA reads as TGTGCCAGCAGCTTACGGGGCGTGCCTAGCGGGGACAATGAGCAGTTCTTC. The full variable domain, its missing parts supplied by reference TRBV11-2 and TRBJ2-1, is EAGVAQSPRYKIIEKRQSVAFWCNPISGHATLYWYQQILGQGPKLLIQFQNNGVVDDSQLPKDRFSAERLKGVDSTLKIQPAKLEDSAVYLCASSLRGVPSGDNEQFFGPGTRLTVL.

V gene TRBV4-2 combines with J gene TRBJ1-2; the match to TRBD1 covers 9 bases. Germline CDR1 LGHNA, CDR2 YNFKEQ. The ends lost 2 bases at V and 7 bases at J; junction bases unmatched: 14. There are 17 residues in the CDR3. The CDR3, as DNA: TGTGCCAGCAGCCAACTCGCCGGGACAGGGAATCGAGTTGGCTACACCTTC. It yields the protein CASSQLAGTGNRVGYTF.

This sequence joins TRBV7-8 and TRBJ1-1, with 9 bases that match TRBD1. The CDR3 spans 19 residues. In germline, CDR1 is SGHVS, CDR2 FQNEAQ. V lost 3 bases and J lost 3; bases outside the gene matches: 17. CDR3: CASSFFVARGQGRDTEAFF. Written as DNA, the CDR3 is TGTGCCAGCAGCTTCTTTGTGGCACGGGGACAGGGTCGGGACACTGAAGCTTTCTTT.

The chain recombines TRBV5-6 with TRBJ1-6, with D perhaps TRBD1 (5 bases). Germline V CDR1 and CDR2: SGHDT, YYEEEE. V was cut by 2 bases and J by 10 bases, with 19 bases left in between. CDR3 size: 16 residues. The CDR3 reads CASSFMTVRLGSPLHF. For the CDR3, the DNA is TGTGCCAGCAGCTTTATGACAGTAAGACTTGGGTCACCCCTCCACTTT. The full variable domain, in which reference TRBV5-6 and TRBJ1-6 provide the parts outside the CDR3, is DAGVTQSPTHLIKTRGQQVTLRCSPKSGHDTVSWYQQALGQGPQFIFQYYEEEERQRGNFPDRFSGHQFPNYSSELNVNALLLGDSALYLCASSFMTVRLGSPLHFGNGTRLTVT.

The chain has TRBV19 and TRBJ2-1; D may be TRBD1 (5 bases). Germline V CDR1 and CDR2: LNHDA, SQIVND (reference sequence). This CDR3 region has 13 residues. Between the trimmed V and J ends, which lost 8 bases and 7 bases, there was a span of 15 bases. The CDR3, as DNA: TGTGCCAGTGCTGCAGGGCAGAGGAATGAGCAGTTCTTC. Translating gives CASAAGQRNEQFF.

The rearrangement joins TRBV30 to TRBJ1-2, with D possibly TRBD1 on 5 matching bases. With 5 bases removed from V and 8 bases from J, the gap between germline ends came to 18 bases. Per the germline V gene, CDR1 is GTSNPN and CDR2 is SVGIG (reference sequence). This CDR3 comprises 13 residues. Here the CDR3 reads CAWWRGTQGGYTF. DNA of the CDR3: TGTGCCTGGTGGAGGGGCACTCAAGGCGGCTACACCTTC.

This chain connects TRBV13 to TRBJ2-3; 13 bases line up with TRBD2. Trimming removed 5 bases from V and 6 bases from J; junction bases left unmatched: 8. This CDR3 has 16 amino acids. Per the germline V gene, CDR1 is PRHDT and CDR2 is FYEKMQ (reference sequence). CDR3 DNA sequence: TGTGCCAGCAGCGTGCGGACTAGCGGGAGTCGCGATACGCAGTATTTT. Its protein is CASSVRTSGSRDTQYF.

This clone was seen a few times. The genes are TRBV2 and TRBJ1-5; 8 bases map to TRBD1. The germline V gene encodes CDR1 SNHLY and CDR2 FYNNEI. The CDR3 covers 16 residues. V was clipped by 6 bases and J by 5 bases; unmatched bases: 12. CDR3 DNA: TGTGCCAGCAGCGAAACTACCGGGACAGGCTATCAGCCCCAGCATTTT. This sequence encodes CASSETTGTGYQPQHF.

The CDR3 nucleotides are TGTGCCAGCAGCTTAGGGTCTCCACAGGGGGGGAAGACCCAGTACTTC. Amino acid sequence: CASSLGSPQGGKTQYF. The chain uses TRBV7-7 and TRBJ2-5; possibly TRBD1 for D (8 bases). The CDR3 covers 16 residues. V was shortened by 1 base and J by 6 bases, with 18 bases between the two germline ends. Germline loops: CDR1 SSHAT, CDR2 FNYEAQ (reference sequence).

The chain carries TRBV15 and TRBJ2-2; TRBD1 matches 7 bases. The CDR3 contains 19 residues. The ends lost 0 bases at V and 3 bases at J; junction bases unmatched: 13. Germline CDR1 is LNHNV and CDR2 is YYDKDF (reference sequence). The CDR3 DNA sequence: TGTGCCACCAGCAGAGATCTCTTTATAGGGGACAGTTACACCGGGGAGCTGTTTTTT. It translates to CATSRDLFIGDSYTGELFF.

This chain connects TRBV28 to TRBJ2-1; 10 bases fit TRBD1. Germline V lookup: CDR1 MDHEN, CDR2 SYDVKM. The CDR3 totals 15 residues. J was trimmed by 6 bases and V by 2 bases; bases with no gene match: 4. CDR3 loop: CASSLPGTGVNEQFF. The CDR3 DNA reads as TGTGCCAGCAGTTTACCCGGGACAGGGGTCAATGAGCAGTTCTTC.

The chain combines TRBV6-5 with TRBJ2-1; TRBD2 matches at 11 bases. The germline gives CDR1 MNHEY, CDR2 SVGAGI. V was pared by 8 bases and J by 3 bases, with 6 bases of the junction left unmatched. The CDR3 runs to 15 residues. DNA for the CDR3: TGTGCCAGCGGGCGTAGCGGGAGGGGCTACAATGAGCAGTTCTTC. Translation gives CASGRSGRGYNEQFF.

This chain uses TRBV2 with TRBJ2-6, with D possibly TRBD1 on 6 matching bases. In germline, CDR1 is SNHLY, CDR2 FYNNEI. The CDR3 consists of 15 residues. V was clipped by 5 bases and J by 1 base, with 9 bases between them. The CDR3 DNA reads TGTGCCAGCAGTATTCAGGGGTCTGGGGCCAACGTCCTGACTTTC. Encoded protein: CASSIQGSGANVLTF.

The V and J genes are TRBV11-3 and TRBJ2-3; D perhaps matches TRBD1 (7 bases). The germline V gene has CDR1 SGHNT and CDR2 YENEEA. The V gene lost 5 bases and the J gene lost 13 bases, with 19 bases spanning the gap. The CDR3 spans 13 residues. CDR3 DNA: TGTGCCAGCAGCCAGGGGGGCCAGGGTGATAAGTATTTT. Translated, it gives CASSQGGQGDKYF.

V is TRBV7-9 and J is TRBJ1-2; weak D call: TRBD1 (5 bases). The germline V gene encodes CDR1 SEHNR and CDR2 FQNEAQ (reference sequence). V was clipped by 0 bases and J by 6 bases, with 14 bases between them. The length of the CDR3 is 15 residues. The CDR3 region is CASSLANQAGDGYTF. The CDR3 DNA sequence: TGTGCCAGCAGCTTAGCTAACCAGGCGGGGGATGGCTACACCTTC.

This chain links TRBV10-2 with TRBJ2-1; D might be TRBD1 (6 bases). This CDR3 is built from 15 residues. V lost 3 bases and J lost 2, with 11 bases in between. Germline assignment: CDR1 WSHSY and CDR2 SAAADI. In nucleotides, the CDR3 is TGCGCCAGCAGTGACCCACAGGGCCCCTACAATGAGCAGTTCTTC. Its translation: CASSDPQGPYNEQFF.

The sample holds one count of this clone. The chain uses TRBV30 and TRBJ1-5; 8 bases are shared with TRBD1. After removal of 2 bases from V and 7 bases from J, the junction contained 4 bases not matched to a gene. This CDR3 comprises 13 residues. Germline CDR1 is GTSNPN and CDR2 is SVGIG (reference sequence). CDR3 nucleotides: TGTGCCTGGAGTAACCAGGGGGCCCAGCCCCAGCATTTT. Residues: CAWSNQGAQPQHF.

The CDR3 coding sequence is TGTGCCAGCAGCGAGACCGGGTACGAGCAGTACGTC. It yields the protein CASSETGYEQYV. The chain uses TRBV12-3 or TRBV12-4 and TRBJ2-7; unclear D gene. V was clipped by 6 bases and J by 4 bases, with 10 bases between them. The CDR3 runs to 12 residues.

This rearrangement joins TRBV28 to TRBJ1-3; D is perhaps TRBD1 (5 bases). The CDR3 spans 22 residues. V dropped 3 bases and J dropped 2 bases, with 32 bases sitting between them. Germline V gives CDR1 MDHEN, CDR2 SYDVKM. In nucleotides, the CDR3 is TGTGCCAGCAGTTTCGAGATAGGGTCGACAGTAATTAATTGGGGTACTGGAAACACCATATATTTT. Its protein product is CASSFEIGSTVINWGTGNTIYF.

The V and J genes are TRBV6-1 and TRBJ2-1; 7 bases line up with TRBD2. Trimming removed 3 bases from V and 2 bases from J; junction bases left unmatched: 4. Germline V gives CDR1 MNHNS, CDR2 SASEGT. The CDR3 extends over 15 amino acids. The CDR3 nucleotides are TGTGCCAGCAGTGAGAATCTAGCGGCCTACAATGAGCAGTTCTTC. It translates to CASSENLAAYNEQFF.

This clone has more than one count but fewer than ten. V is TRBV28 and J is TRBJ1-2; 9 bases line up with TRBD1. This CDR3 is built from 16 residues. Looked up from germline, CDR1 is MDHEN and CDR2 is SYDVKM. J lost 2 bases, V lost 6 bases, and 10 bases had no gene match. As DNA, the CDR3 is TGTGCCAGCAGGTCGACAGGGGGAAGAATCAACTATGGCTACACCTTC. This codes for CASRSTGGRINYGYTF.

The chain employs TRBV14 and TRBJ1-2; TRBD1 agrees at 7 bases. Trimming removed 4 bases from V and 2 bases from J; junction bases left unmatched: 4. From germline, CDR1 is SGHDN and CDR2 FVKESK. CDR3 size: 14 residues. CDR3 region: CASSRQGMNYGYTF. CDR3 sequence (DNA): TGTGCCAGCAGCCGACAGGGTATGAACTATGGCTACACCTTC.

The chain combines TRBV5-1 with TRBJ2-3; tentative D call: TRBD2 (5 bases). Deletions cut 2 bases from V and 0 bases from J, with 13 bases between. CDR1 and CDR2 from the germline V gene are SGHRS and YFSETQ. The CDR3 runs 16 residues. The CDR3 nucleotides read TGCGCCAGCAGCTTAGCGGAAACCTATAGCACAGATACGCAGTATTTT. Amino acid sequence: CASSLAETYSTDTQYF.

This sequence joins TRBV18 and TRBJ1-1, with 8 bases fitting TRBD1. Germline V gene data show CDR1 as KGHSH and CDR2 as LQKENI. The CDR3 is made up of 14 amino acids. The J segment lost 4 bases and the V segment lost 3 bases, leaving 4 bases of the junction unmatched. The CDR3 spells CASSPNTGGTEAFF. The CDR3 DNA follows: TGTGCCAGCTCACCTAATACAGGGGGCACTGAAGCTTTCTTT.

The genes are TRBV4-1 and TRBJ1-1, with D unclear. In germline, CDR1 is MGHRA, CDR2 YSYEKL. This CDR3 spans 13 amino acids. The V gene lost 3 bases and the J gene lost 4 bases, with 9 bases spanning the gap. CDR3 coding DNA: TGCGCCAGCAGCCAGGGAGGGATCACTGAAGCTTTCTTT. Protein product: CASSQGGITEAFF.

J is TRBJ2-7 and V is TRBV6-6, with a tentative D call TRBD1 (6 bases). This CDR3 has 14 amino acids. Trimming pared 2 bases from V and 2 bases from J, leaving 10 bases between. CDR1 and CDR2 (germline): MNHNY, SVGAGI (reference sequence). CDR3 sequence: CASSYGQGTYEQYV. Written as DNA, the CDR3 is TGTGCCAGCAGTTACGGGCAGGGGACCTACGAGCAGTACGTC.